One and the same sample provided the 18 T cell receptor beta chains below, sequenced in a study of blood T cell repertoires in COVID-19. The assay was immunoSEQ multiplex PCR, and TCRdb's table has in-frame clones only and misses some. Of roughly 200,000 clones in the sample, approximately 85% were seen once. What was sequenced was peripheral blood. These TCRs come from a woman aged 55-70 years with acute or convalescent COVID-19.

The chain is built from TRBV5-6 and TRBJ1-1; 7 bases are shared with TRBD1. Germline CDR1 SGHDT, CDR2 YYEEEE. With 0 bases clipped from V and 5 bases from J, the junction kept 13 bases outside the gene matches. CDR3 length: 17 amino acids. The CDR3 here is CASSLDRGRFQRTEAFF. The DNA for the CDR3 is TGTGCCAGCAGCTTGGACAGGGGACGATTCCAGAGAACTGAAGCTTTCTTT.

V gene TRBV2 combines with J gene TRBJ2-1, with a tentative D call TRBD1 (5 bases). The CDR3 runs to 14 residues. The germline V gene encodes CDR1 SNHLY and CDR2 FYNNEI. The ends were cut back, 4 bases at V and 8 bases at J, with 15 bases in the middle. CDR3 residues: CASSAGFVGDEQFF. The CDR3 nucleotides read TGTGCCAGCAGTGCAGGGTTTGTAGGTGATGAGCAGTTCTTC.

V usage is TRBV5-4 and J usage is TRBJ1-1; maybe TRBD1 (6 bases). The V gene lost 0 bases and the J gene lost 2 bases, with 11 bases spanning the gap. Germline V CDR1 and CDR2: SGHNT, YYREEE (reference sequence). This CDR3 is built from 15 residues. This CDR3 is CASSLGAQGNTEAFF. The CDR3 nucleotides read TGTGCCAGCAGCTTGGGGGCACAGGGAAACACTGAAGCTTTCTTT. The full variable domain, its missing parts supplied by reference TRBV5-4 and TRBJ1-1, is ETGVTQSPTHLIKTRGQQVTLRCSSQSGHNTVSWYQQALGQGPQFIFQYYREEENGRGNFPPRFSGLQFPNYSSELNVNALELDDSALYLCASSLGAQGNTEAFFGQGTRLTVV.

The chain carries TRBV4-1 and TRBJ2-3, with 8 bases identical to TRBD2. CDR3 size: 16 residues. The V and J ends lost 3 bases and 4 bases, in that order; junction bases with no gene match: 9. Germline loops: CDR1 MGHRA, CDR2 YSYEKL. The CDR3 bases are TGCGCCAGCAGCCAGGGTAGCGGGACCCTGGCAGATACGCAGTATTTT. Residues: CASSQGSGTLADTQYF.

The rearrangement joins TRBV18 to TRBJ1-1; 7 positions agree with TRBD1. Germline CDR1 is KGHSH and CDR2 is LQKENI. With 6 bases clipped from V and 3 bases from J, the junction kept 4 bases outside the gene matches. CDR3 length: 13 amino acids. In DNA form, the CDR3 reads TGTGCCAGCTCGCAGGGGGTAGACACTGAAGCTTTCTTT. Translation: CASSQGVDTEAFF.

V is TRBV2 and J is TRBJ1-1; a weak D match, TRBD1 (5 bases). The CDR3 runs 15 residues. The germline V gene has CDR1 SNHLY and CDR2 FYNNEI. V shed 2 bases and J shed 0 bases, with 10 bases lying between them. Written as DNA, the CDR3 is TGTGCCAGCAGTGAAATGGGACTGGTGAACACTGAAGCTTTCTTT. It encodes CASSEMGLVNTEAFF.

This clone has only one observation. This sequence joins TRBV6-5 and TRBJ1-4; no definite D call. The CDR3 sequence is 14 residues long. Trimming left V 4 bases short and J 5 bases short, with 11 bases between. Germline assignment: CDR1 MNHEY and CDR2 SVGAGI. CDR3 bases: TGTGCCAGCAGTTCCAGCGGTCAGAATGAAAAACTGTTTTTT. Protein sequence: CASSSSGQNEKLFF.

A few counts support this clone. The chain employs TRBV3-1 (or the pseudogene TRBV3-2) and TRBJ2-7, with no clear D. V was trimmed by 3 bases and J by 0 bases, leaving 9 bases between them. The germline V gene has CDR1 LGHDT and CDR2 YNNKEL (reference sequence). The CDR3 extends over 14 amino acids. Here the CDR3 reads CASSQFTSSYEQYF. CDR3 coding DNA: TGTGCCAGCAGCCAGTTTACGAGCTCCTACGAGCAGTACTTC.

CDR3 region: CASSEIAGSTGELFF. Written as DNA, the CDR3 is TGTGCCAGCAGTGAGATAGCCGGGAGCACCGGGGAGCTGTTTTTT. The rearrangement uses TRBV2 and TRBJ2-2; TRBD2 might be the D (6 bases). Germline CDR1 SNHLY, CDR2 FYNNEI. V lost 3 bases and J 4 bases, leaving 12 bases between the germline ends. The CDR3 is 15 amino acids.

The chain combines TRBV27 with TRBJ2-3, with D uncertain. V shed 3 bases and J shed 1 base, with 11 bases lying between them. The CDR3 covers 15 residues. CDR1 is MNHEY, CDR2 SMNVEV, per germline (reference sequence). The chain's CDR3 is CASSLLFQGTDTQYF. For the CDR3, the DNA is TGTGCCAGCAGTTTGCTATTTCAGGGCACAGATACGCAGTATTTT.

This clone was observed once. This chain links TRBV11-2 with TRBJ2-5, with D hard to call. Germline V gene sequence: CDR1 SGHAT, CDR2 FQNNGV. V was cut by 1 base and J by 0 bases, with 6 bases left in between. The CDR3 spans 14 residues. The CDR3 sequence is CASSLGLYQETQYF. CDR3 nucleotide sequence: TGTGCCAGCAGCTTAGGCCTATACCAAGAGACCCAGTACTTC.

V gene TRBV3-1 (or the pseudogene TRBV3-2) combines with J gene TRBJ1-1; 9 positions match TRBD1. The germline gives CDR1 LGHDT, CDR2 YNNKEL (reference sequence). This CDR3 spans 15 amino acids. V gave up 4 bases and J gave up 5 bases; unmatched junction bases: 8. The CDR3 loop is CASSPGGTGSTEAFF. CDR3 in DNA: TGTGCCAGCAGCCCCGGGGGGACAGGGAGTACTGAAGCTTTCTTT.

This rearrangement joins TRBV11-2 to TRBJ2-5, with 7 bases fitting TRBD1. The length of the CDR3 is 15 residues. Germline lookup yields CDR1 SGHAT and CDR2 FQNNGV. Unmatched junction bases numbered 3, after V lost 1 base and J lost 1 base. In nucleotides, the CDR3 is TGTGCCAGCAGCTTAGGGACAGGTATCCAAGAGACCCAGTACTTC. Translated: CASSLGTGIQETQYF.

This clone appeared once. The chain recombines TRBV12-3 or TRBV12-4 with TRBJ1-1; 10 bases are shared with TRBD1. Trimming took 1 base from V and 11 from J; bases not matched to a gene: 4. CDR3 size: 13 residues. CDR3 coding DNA: TGTGCCAGCAGTTTAGGACAGGGGGCGCGGGCTTTCTTT. Its translation is CASSLGQGARAFF.

A few counts support this clone. Other DNA sequences in the sample encode the same CDR3. The CDR3 is CASSQGRGWGYTF. Here the CDR3 DNA reads TGTGCCAGCAGCCAAGGTCGGGGGTGGGGCTACACCTTC. This rearrangement joins TRBV3-1 (or the pseudogene TRBV3-2) to TRBJ1-2, with D perhaps matching TRBD1 (5 bases). Germline CDR1 and CDR2: LGHDT and YNNKEL (reference sequence). Trimming pared 1 base from V and 8 bases from J, leaving 11 bases between. The CDR3 is 13 residues long.

The chain uses TRBV9 and TRBJ1-2, with a tentative D call TRBD1 (6 bases). This CDR3 is built from 15 residues. The germline CDR1 and CDR2 sequences are SGDLS and YYNGEE. Trimming removed 4 bases from V and 4 bases from J, with 17 bases in between. The CDR3: CASSLPRATGYGYTF. CDR3 in DNA: TGTGCCAGCAGCCTCCCGCGGGCGACAGGCTATGGCTACACCTTC.

The V call is TRBV6-5, the J call TRBJ1-4, with D possibly matching TRBD1 (6 bases). V was pared by 3 bases and J by 4 bases, with 15 bases between. The CDR3 length is 16 residues. Germline values: CDR1 MNHEY, CDR2 SVGAGI. The CDR3 DNA sequence: TGTGCCAGCAGTTATACAGGGCGAAATGGTAATGAAAAACTGTTTTTT. This codes for CASSYTGRNGNEKLFF.

The J gene is TRBJ2-3, the V gene TRBV6-5; maybe TRBD1 (6 bases). The V end was cut by 5 bases, the J end by 2 bases, with 14 bases between. The germline V gene has CDR1 MNHEY and CDR2 SVGAGI. The CDR3 spans 15 residues. CDR3 coding DNA: TGTGCCAGCAGTCCACTCAGGGGCCCCACAGATACGCAGTATTTT. Amino acid sequence: CASSPLRGPTDTQYF.